This T cell receptor beta chain was retrieved from a study of cytomegalovirus exposure and HLA in healthy donors. This PCR relied on a set of 60 Vbeta primers and 13 Jbeta primers. Using immunoSEQ multiplex PCR, the repertoire was profiled, and TCRdb retains in-frame clones only, with some absent. The sample has 150,000 to 160,000 clones, 82% seen once. Germline V CDR1 and CDR2: SGHTA, FQGTGA. The CDR3 covers 15 residues. Trimming removed 4 bases at V and 1 base at J, with 12 bases between. Points from the study as a whole: While the bulk of TCR sequences proved rare, some public TCRs turned up in many donors. Roughly uniform sequencing depth across donors was assumed, possibly incorrectly. According to a later analysis, donors in an Asian-associated ancestry cluster reportedly had fewer N-insertions than the 666-donor mean.

A remark on this clone: What it binds is not known.

The sequenced sample consisted of PBMCs. The clonotype was recovered from a woman aged 50 to 60 in good health and CMV-seropositive. This chain joins TRBV7-3 and TRBJ2-3; a possible D gene is TRBD2 (6 bases). CDR3 protein: CASSSGGAGTDTQYF. The CDR3 bases are TGTGCCAGCAGCTCCGGCGGGGCGGGCACAGATACGCAGTATTTT.